This TCR beta chain was captured in a study of blood T cell repertoires in COVID-19. Across the whole study: PBMCs, B-cell-depleted T cells, or T cells were the source of the cDNA or gDNA that made up the material.

Method: immunoSEQ multiplex PCR; TCRdb's copy keeps in-frame clones and lacks some. The sample shows roughly 330,000 clones, 80% to 90% of them seen only once. The CDR3 sequence is 14 residues long. Trimming took off 8 bases at V and 0 bases at J, with 11 bases between the two ends. From germline, CDR1 is MDHEN and CDR2 SYDVKM. The receptor was isolated from a man aged 25 to 40 who had recovered from COVID-19. The specimen was PBMCs or T cells enriched from blood (not recorded which). The chain employs TRBV28 and TRBJ2-1, with D perhaps matching TRBD2 (6 bases). The CDR3 nucleotides read TGTGCCAGCGGACGGGGGTTCTCCTACAATGAGCAGTTCTTC. It specifies CASGRGFSYNEQFF.